Below, 11 T cell receptor beta chains from the same sample are listed, as sequenced in a study of CD8+ T cells in alopecia areata. Extracted from the samples, RNA was reverse transcribed into cDNA to serve as the sequencing template. Clones were read by immunoSEQ multiplex PCR, and TCRdb kept only the in-frame ones, dropping some. The data hold around 300,000 clones, with 60% observed a single time. Treatment: oral pan-JAK inhibitor, 5-10 mg twice daily. Sequencing used CD4+ T cells sorted from blood, obtained around week 54, from a patient treated with tofacitinib. These receptors originate from a human donor with alopecia areata.

The V call is TRBV29-1, the J call TRBJ1-1, with TRBD1 identical over 7 bases. Germline V CDR1 and CDR2: SQVTM, ANQGSEA. This CDR3 has 13 amino acids. The junction had 6 bases not matched to a gene; V was cut back by 8 bases and J by 0 bases. The CDR3 nucleotides are TGCAGCCCCTGGGACAGAATGAACACTGAAGCTTTCTTT. Translated: CSPWDRMNTEAFF.

V and J are TRBV6-5 and TRBJ2-4, with TRBD2 as a possible D gene (6 bases). CDR1 is MNHEY and CDR2 is SVGAGI in the germline V gene. Trimming cost V 0 bases and J 6 bases, with 12 bases left between them. CDR3 length: 15 residues. DNA for the CDR3: TGTGCCAGCAGTTACTCCCCGGGTAGCGGAAACATTCAGTACTTC. This codes for CASSYSPGSGNIQYF.

The CDR3 loop is CASSFRTSGGLQETQYF. As DNA, the CDR3 is TGTGCCAGCAGCTTTCGGACTAGCGGGGGCCTCCAAGAGACCCAGTACTTC. V is TRBV5-6 and J is TRBJ2-5, with 13 bases aligning to TRBD2. The CDR3 spans 17 residues. J gave up 1 base and V 2 bases, and 5 bases lay outside the gene matches. Germline V gene lookup returns CDR1 SGHDT and CDR2 YYEEEE.

This clone was picked up one time. The V and J genes are TRBV30 and TRBJ1-2; maybe TRBD1 (6 bases). V lost 0 bases to trimming and J lost 1 base, with 12 bases between them. Germline loops: CDR1 GTSNPN, CDR2 SVGIG (reference sequence). The CDR3 spans 15 residues. CDR3 sequence (DNA): TGTGCCTGGAGTGTACGCAGGGGTTTTAACTATGGCTACACCTTC. Translated, it gives CAWSVRRGFNYGYTF.

The genes are TRBV7-6 and TRBJ1-1; 7 bases map to TRBD1. Looked up from germline, CDR1 is SGHVS and CDR2 is FNYEAQ. V was pared by 6 bases and J by 0 bases, with 4 bases of the junction left unmatched. The CDR3 spans 14 residues. The CDR3, as DNA: TGTGCCAGCAGTCCGGGACAGATGAACACTGAAGCTTTCTTT. Amino acids: CASSPGQMNTEAFF. Full variable domain (outside the CDR3, taken from reference TRBV7-6 and TRBJ1-1): GAGVSQSPRYKVTKRGQDVALRCDPISGHVSLYWYRQALGQGPEFLTYFNYEAQQDKSGLPNDRFSAERPEGSISTLTIQRTEQRDSAMYRCASSPGQMNTEAFFGQGTRLTVV.

This clone was picked up a small number of times. The chain is built from TRBV5-1 and TRBJ2-7; weak D call: TRBD2 (5 bases). The CDR3 loop spans 15 amino acids. Germline CDR1 is SGHRS and CDR2 is YFSETQ. Trimming stripped 0 bases from V and 9 bases from J, with 19 bases between. DNA of the CDR3: TGCGCCAGCAGCTTGGGCGGGTCAGCGGCAGAGTCGCAGTACTTC. It encodes CASSLGGSAAESQYF.

Notes on this clone: Within the sample, other DNA sequences also encode this same CDR3. V usage is TRBV30 and J usage is TRBJ1-1; the D gene is possibly TRBD1 (5 bases). Germline loops: CDR1 GTSNPN, CDR2 SVGIG (reference sequence). V dropped 0 bases and J dropped 1 base, with 6 bases sitting between them. CDR3 length equals 13 residues. CDR3 sequence: CAWSVRGNTEAFF. CDR3 DNA sequence: TGTGCCTGGAGTGTGAGGGGGAACACTGAAGCTTTCTTT.

This clone was counted between two and nine times. The chain carries TRBV15 and TRBJ1-2, with TRBD1 matching 8 bases. Germline V gene lookup returns CDR1 LNHNV and CDR2 YYDKDF (reference sequence). CDR3 length: 15 amino acids. After removal of 0 bases from V and 5 bases from J, the junction contained 5 bases not matched to a gene. The chain's CDR3 is CATSRDPGGGYGYTF. The CDR3 DNA follows: TGTGCCACCAGCAGAGATCCAGGGGGCGGTTATGGCTACACCTTC.

This clone was detected only a few times. The sample contains more than one DNA sequence encoding this CDR3. The chain couples TRBV10-3 to TRBJ2-3; D gene uncertain. This CDR3 has 11 amino acids. V lost 3 bases, J lost 5 bases, and 3 bases lay in between. Germline lookup yields CDR1 ENHRY and CDR2 SYGVKD. In DNA, the CDR3 is TGTGCCATCAGTGATGTAGATACGCAGTATTTT. This translates into CAISDVDTQYF.

The chain has TRBV15 and TRBJ2-7; 7 bases are a match to TRBD1. This CDR3 comprises 15 residues. The germline CDR1 and CDR2 sequences are LNHNV and YYDKDF (reference sequence). The ends lost 3 bases at V and 0 bases at J; junction bases unmatched: 5. The CDR3 DNA is TGTGCCACCAGCAGGTTCCAGGGGGACTCCTACGAGCAGTACTTC. This sequence encodes CATSRFQGDSYEQYF.

V and J are TRBV2 and TRBJ2-7; TRBD2 matches 16 bases. This CDR3 comprises 16 residues. CDR1 is SNHLY, CDR2 FYNNEI, per germline. V gave up 7 bases and J gave up 5 bases; unmatched junction bases: 8. CDR3 sequence: CASTTLGLAGGDEQYF. The CDR3 coding sequence is TGTGCCAGCACTACACTGGGACTAGCGGGGGGGGACGAGCAGTACTTC.